This TCR beta chain originates from a study of blood T cell repertoires in COVID-19. This CDR3 region has 17 residues. From germline, CDR1 is MNHNY and CDR2 SVGAGI (reference sequence). J was trimmed by 0 bases and V by 5 bases; bases with no gene match: 11. Libraries were prepared by immunoSEQ multiplex PCR; TCRdb keeps only in-frame clonotypes and omits some of them. Of more than 250,000 clones listed, roughly 84% are singletons. This clonotype originated in a man aged 50 to 59 with active or convalescent COVID-19. The gene calls are TRBV6-6 and TRBJ1-1, with 8 bases identical to TRBD1. Sequencing was done on a sample of peripheral blood. The CDR3 sequence: CASSPGTGLHMNTEAFF. The CDR3 DNA reads as TGTGCCAGCAGTCCCGGGACAGGATTACACATGAACACTGAAGCTTTCTTT.